Following are 7 T cell receptor beta chains from one sample sequenced in a study of OX40 agonist ivuxolimab in advanced cancers. TCRdb's copy holds only in-frame clones and misses some; the assay was immunoSEQ multiplex PCR. The sample yields nearly 80,000 clones, 80% to 95% seen once. This sample comprised CD4+ or CD8+ T cells sorted from blood, obtained in a trial of the OX40 agonist ivuxolimab. The receptor source for this set is an adult with an advanced solid tumor such as melanoma, head and neck, liver or kidney cancer.

The V and J genes are TRBV5-6 and TRBJ2-1; weak D call: TRBD2 (5 bases). This CDR3 region has 14 residues. Germline lookup yields CDR1 SGHDT and CDR2 YYEEEE. V shed 4 bases and J shed 8 bases, with 16 bases lying between them. Here the CDR3 reads CASSPVGKGYEQFF. DNA for the CDR3: TGTGCCAGCAGCCCCGTCGGGAAAGGTTATGAGCAGTTCTTC.

The chain is built from TRBV28 and TRBJ1-3, with unresolved D. Trimming pared 3 bases from V and 4 bases from J, leaving 16 bases between. Germline V gene lookup returns CDR1 MDHEN and CDR2 SYDVKM. This CDR3 is built from 16 residues. The CDR3 protein is CASSFPSAGRGNTIYF. The CDR3 DNA reads as TGTGCCAGCAGTTTCCCCTCGGCCGGCAGGGGAAACACCATATATTTT.

The V call is TRBV7-2, the J call TRBJ2-5, with 8 bases lining up with TRBD2. Germline V lookup: CDR1 SGHTA, CDR2 FQGNSA. The J segment lost 5 bases and the V segment lost 1 base, leaving 9 bases of the junction unmatched. The CDR3 contains 16 residues. The CDR3 bases are TGTGCCAGCAGCTTAGGATCCGGGAGGGCCCGGGAGACCCAGTACTTC. Translating gives CASSLGSGRARETQYF.

The chain employs TRBV30 and TRBJ1-5; tentatively, D is TRBD1 (5 bases). Germline V gene lookup returns CDR1 GTSNPN and CDR2 SVGIG (reference sequence). This CDR3 region has 13 residues. V lost 5 bases and J lost 6, with 14 bases in between. DNA of the CDR3: TGTGCCTGGGGTGGAGTGGGGGGTCAGCCCCAGCATTTT. It encodes CAWGGVGGQPQHF.

This clone was detected once. The genes are TRBV6-5 and TRBJ2-1, with 7 bases aligning to TRBD1. The CDR3 is made up of 13 amino acids. Per the germline V gene, CDR1 is MNHEY and CDR2 is SVGAGI. Unmatched junction bases numbered 3, after V lost 6 bases and J lost 4 bases. CDR3 in amino acids: CASSLTGYNEQFF. Here the CDR3 DNA reads TGTGCCAGCAGCCTGACAGGGTACAATGAGCAGTTCTTC.

The V gene is TRBV6-5, the J gene TRBJ1-2, with 7 bases lining up with TRBD1. V lost 4 bases to trimming and J lost 6 bases; unmatched junction nucleotides: 14. Germline lookup yields CDR1 MNHEY and CDR2 SVGAGI. The CDR3 spans 16 residues. This chain's CDR3 is CASSSHPQGGRDGYTF. CDR3 in DNA: TGTGCCAGCAGTTCCCACCCCCAGGGGGGAAGGGATGGCTACACCTTC.

J is TRBJ2-2 and V is TRBV7-3; 11 bases fit TRBD2. CDR3 length: 16 amino acids. V shed 5 bases and J 7 bases; nucleotides not matched to a gene: 9. Germline assignment: CDR1 SGHTA and CDR2 FQGTGA. The CDR3 DNA follows: TGTGCCAGCAGCCCCTATAGCGGGAGGGCCGTCGGGGAGCTGTTTTTT. Its protein product is CASSPYSGRAVGELFF. The whole variable domain, remainder taken from reference TRBV7-3 and TRBJ2-2, is GAGVSQTPSNKVTEKGKYVELRCDPISGHTALYWYRQSLGQGPEFLIYFQGTGAADDSGLPNDRFFAVRPEGSVSTLKIQRTERGDSAVYLCASSPYSGRAVGELFFGEGSRLTVL.